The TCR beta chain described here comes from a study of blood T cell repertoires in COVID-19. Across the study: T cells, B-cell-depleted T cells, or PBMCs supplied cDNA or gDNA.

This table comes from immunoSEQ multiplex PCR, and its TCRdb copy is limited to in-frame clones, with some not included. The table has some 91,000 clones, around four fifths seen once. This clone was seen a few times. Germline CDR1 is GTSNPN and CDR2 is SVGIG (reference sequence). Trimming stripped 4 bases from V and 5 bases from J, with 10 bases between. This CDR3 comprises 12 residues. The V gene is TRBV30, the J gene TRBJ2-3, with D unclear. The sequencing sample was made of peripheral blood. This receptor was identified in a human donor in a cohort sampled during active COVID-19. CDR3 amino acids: CAWNPGGDTQYF. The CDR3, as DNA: TGTGCCTGGAATCCTGGCGGAGATACGCAGTATTTT.